This T cell receptor (beta chain) was profiled in a study of control samples from healthy donors and cancer patients. Looked up from germline, CDR1 is SNHLY and CDR2 is FYNNEI. The CDR3 sequence is 15 residues long. With V trimmed by 10 bases and J by 2 bases, 6 bases remained unmatched. Assay used: immunoSEQ multiplex PCR; TCRdb lists only in-frame clones, some missing. The sample has approximately 120,000 clones; around 89% are singletons. This TCR was sampled from a woman aged 45-59 years in good health. The chain employs TRBV2 and TRBJ2-3; 13 bases are a match to TRBD2. Sequencing was performed on blood. In DNA, the CDR3 is TGTGCCATACGGACTAGCGGGAGAGACACAGATACGCAGTATTTT. Its translation is CAIRTSGRDTDTQYF.